One and the same sample provided the 27 T cell receptor beta chains below, sequenced in a study of CD4 T cells in relation to SARS-CoV-2 and coronaviruses. CD4+ T cells from unexposed donors were obtained before the COVID-19 pandemic (2011-2018). After ten to eleven days of culture, CD4+ T cells were isolated. Sequencing was performed with immunoSEQ multiplex PCR; in TCRdb, only in-frame clones are kept and a portion is missing. The table records roughly 30,000 clones, approximately 80% of them present only once. Their recognized antigens are unknown. Sequencing was done on a sample of CD4+ T cells from PBMCs, cultured in vitro. Receptor source: a human donor in good health.

The chain links TRBV4-2 to TRBJ1-4; TRBD1 might be the D (5 bases). Germline V gene lookup returns CDR1 LGHNA and CDR2 YNFKEQ. This CDR3 is built from 15 residues. Deletions cut 1 base from V and 8 bases from J, with 14 bases between. The CDR3 here is CASSQALGDGEKLFF. CDR3 sequence (DNA): TGTGCCAGCAGCCAAGCACTGGGGGACGGAGAAAAACTGTTTTTT.

This clone was counted a single time. The chain recombines TRBV19 with TRBJ2-5, with 7 nucleotides matching TRBD1. The trim removed 4 bases at V and 2 bases at J, leaving 4 bases unmatched. Germline V CDR1 and CDR2: LNHDA, SQIVND (reference sequence). CDR3 length: 14 residues. Here the CDR3 DNA reads TGTGCCAGTAGTAGGGGACAGTTACAAGAGACCCAGTACTTC. It is translated as CASSRGQLQETQYF. Full variable domain (missing parts from reference TRBV19 and TRBJ2-5): DGGITQSPKYLFRKEGQNVTLSCEQNLNHDAMYWYRQDPGQGLRLIYYSQIVNDFQKGDIAEGYSVSREKKESFPLTVTSAQKNPTAFYLCASSRGQLQETQYFGPGTRLLVL.

The chain has TRBV19 and TRBJ2-5; D remains ambiguous. The V end was cut by 3 bases, the J end by 2 bases, with 7 bases between. CDR3 length equals 13 residues. The germline CDR1 and CDR2 sequences are LNHDA and SQIVND (reference sequence). Here the CDR3 reads CASSINRQETQYF. In DNA form, the CDR3 reads TGTGCCAGTAGTATTAACAGACAAGAGACCCAGTACTTC.

This chain links TRBV10-1 with TRBJ2-7, with D unresolved. CDR3 length: 14 residues. The V gene's germline CDR1 is WNHNN and CDR2 SYGVQD (reference sequence). Trimming stripped 3 bases from V and 7 bases from J, with 16 bases between. DNA for the CDR3: TGCGCCAGCAGTGACCAAAGTGTCCCGTGGGAGCAGTACTTC. Its protein product is CASSDQSVPWEQYF.

This clone was observed once. V is TRBV27 and J is TRBJ2-3; tentatively, D is TRBD2 (7 bases). The V end lost 5 bases, the J end lost 4 bases, and 13 bases lay between the germline ends. Germline V gene lookup returns CDR1 MNHEY and CDR2 SMNVEV (reference sequence). The CDR3 is made up of 14 amino acids. This chain's CDR3 is CASSRGGAADTQYF. In DNA, the CDR3 is TGTGCCAGCAGTCGCGGGGGCGCCGCAGATACGCAGTATTTT.

The DNA of the CDR3 is TGTGCTAGTGGTGCTAGACAGGGATTTGCTCTCGACTATGGCTACACCTTC. Protein sequence: CASGARQGFALDYGYTF. The chain has TRBV12-5 and TRBJ1-2; 7 bases match TRBD1. Trimming removed 5 bases from V and 3 bases from J; junction bases left unmatched: 15. Germline assignment: CDR1 LGHNT and CDR2 FRNRAP. CDR3 length: 17 amino acids. The complete variable domain, with remaining parts taken from reference TRBV12-5 and TRBJ1-2, reads DARVTQTPRHKVTEMGQEVTMRCQPILGHNTVFWYRQTMMQGLELLAYFRNRAPLDDSGMPKDRFSAEMPDATLATLKIQPSEPRDSAVYFCASGARQGFALDYGYTFGSGTRLTVV.

This clone has more than one count but fewer than ten. V is TRBV6-7 and J is TRBJ1-2; the D is unclear. TRBV6-7 has ORF status, its function being uncertain. The V end lost 11 bases, the J end lost 6 bases, and 10 bases lay between the germline ends. CDR3 length: 10 amino acids. Here the CDR3 reads CASRRDGYTF. The CDR3 DNA is TGTGCCTCACGGCGGGATGGCTACACCTTC.

This chain links TRBV30 with TRBJ1-5; D is unresolved. CDR1 and CDR2 from the germline V gene are GTSNPN and SVGIG (reference sequence). V was shortened by 2 bases and J by 5 bases, with 10 bases between the two germline ends. There are 13 residues in the CDR3. The CDR3 nucleotides read TGTGCCTGGAGTCGCCTTCGTGATCAGCCCCAGCATTTT. It translates to CAWSRLRDQPQHF.

V and J are TRBV18 and TRBJ1-1, with 9 bases identical to TRBD1. Germline V gene lookup returns CDR1 KGHSH and CDR2 LQKENI. The CDR3 is 16 residues long. V shed 1 base and J 4 bases; nucleotides not matched to a gene: 7. The CDR3, as DNA: TGTGCCAGCTCACCACATCCTCCGGGACAGGGCACTGAAGCTTTCTTT. It codes for CASSPHPPGQGTEAFF.

V usage is TRBV18 and J usage is TRBJ1-5, with 10 nucleotides matching TRBD1. Germline CDR1 is KGHSH and CDR2 is LQKENI. The CDR3 covers 17 residues. Germline trimming cut 0 bases from V and 5 bases from J; bases unmatched to any gene: 7. The CDR3, as DNA: TGTGCCAGCTCACCACCGAGGACAGGGGGGATCCATCAGCCCCAGCATTTT. Residues: CASSPPRTGGIHQPQHF.

The chain carries TRBV29-1 and TRBJ1-1, with TRBD1 identical over 7 bases. Per the germline V gene, CDR1 is SQVTM and CDR2 is ANQGSEA. V shed 3 bases, J shed 4 bases, and the junction held 26 bases outside the gene matches. The CDR3 extends over 20 amino acids. CDR3 protein: CSVEPSSFLARDSWFTEAFF. In DNA, the CDR3 is TGCAGCGTTGAGCCTTCCTCTTTCCTAGCTCGGGACAGTTGGTTCACTGAAGCTTTCTTT.

This clone turned up a few times. The genes are TRBV7-2 and TRBJ1-1; the D gene is possibly TRBD1 (6 bases). V lost 2 bases to trimming and J lost 5 bases, with 15 bases between them. The CDR3 runs to 15 residues. Germline assignment: CDR1 SGHTA and CDR2 FQGNSA. The CDR3 loop reads CASSLNRVRSTEAFF. The CDR3, as DNA: TGTGCCAGCAGCTTAAACAGGGTACGTTCTACTGAAGCTTTCTTT.

The chain is built from TRBV19 and TRBJ1-2; maybe TRBD1 (5 bases). CDR3 size: 15 residues. Trimming removed 4 bases from V and 8 bases from J, with 20 bases in between. Germline V gene sequence: CDR1 LNHDA, CDR2 SQIVND (reference sequence). CDR3: CASSTSQVWGAGYTF. The CDR3 DNA follows: TGTGCCAGTAGTACCTCGCAGGTCTGGGGCGCGGGCTACACCTTC.

CDR3 nucleotide sequence: TGTGCCAGCAGTTTCCAAACCCAAACCGGGGAGCTGTTTTTT. This encodes CASSFQTQTGELFF. V is TRBV27 and J is TRBJ2-2; D gene uncertain. Germline values: CDR1 MNHEY, CDR2 SMNVEV (reference sequence). CDR3 size: 14 residues. V lost 3 bases and J 5 bases, leaving 10 bases between the germline ends.

The chain employs TRBV25-1 and TRBJ2-7, with D hard to call. The V end was cut by 4 bases, the J end by 5 bases, with 15 bases between. The length of the CDR3 is 14 residues. The germline CDR1 and CDR2 sequences are MGHDK and SYGVNS. In DNA, the CDR3 is TGTGCCAGCAGTGGGAACCTAGGAGCCCACGAGCAGTACTTC. This translates into CASSGNLGAHEQYF.

V usage is TRBV10-3 and J usage is TRBJ2-1; D is unresolved. The length of the CDR3 is 11 residues. CDR1 and CDR2 (germline): ENHRY, SYGVKD. V dropped 4 bases and J dropped 9 bases, with 7 bases sitting between them. CDR3 loop: CAISGAGEQFF. CDR3 DNA: TGTGCCATCAGTGGGGCCGGTGAGCAGTTCTTC.

The V call is TRBV19, the J call TRBJ2-1; TRBD2 matches at 8 bases. CDR1 and CDR2 from the germline V gene are LNHDA and SQIVND (reference sequence). The CDR3 is 15 residues long. The ends lost 6 bases at V and 9 bases at J; junction bases unmatched: 13. This CDR3 is CASRAMREAGSEQFF. CDR3 DNA sequence: TGTGCCAGTAGGGCAATGCGGGAGGCGGGTAGTGAGCAGTTCTTC.

The CDR3 here is CAISGLAGVGETQYF. As DNA, the CDR3 is TGTGCCATCAGTGGACTAGCGGGGGTAGGCGAGACCCAGTACTTC. The rearrangement links TRBV10-3 to TRBJ2-5; TRBD2 matches 12 bases. Germline V gene data show CDR1 as ENHRY and CDR2 as SYGVKD. The V and J ends lost 4 bases and 5 bases, in that order; junction bases with no gene match: 5. There are 15 residues in the CDR3.

V and J are TRBV2 and TRBJ2-1, with TRBD1 identical over 7 bases. CDR1 and CDR2 (germline): SNHLY, FYNNEI. The CDR3 sequence is 14 residues long. Trimming at V came to 6 bases and at J to 2 bases, leaving 4 bases not matched to a gene. Here the CDR3 DNA reads TGTGCCAGCAGGAGGGACAGTACCTACAATGAGCAGTTCTTC. Amino acid sequence: CASRRDSTYNEQFF.

A single count supports this clone. The rearrangement uses TRBV5-1 and TRBJ1-2; 7 bases agree with TRBD1. The CDR3 runs 15 residues. J lost 0 bases, V lost 6 bases, and 8 bases had no gene match. CDR1 and CDR2 (germline): SGHRS, YFSETQ. CDR3 loop: CASNDGGTANYGYTF. The CDR3 DNA is TGCGCCAGCAACGATGGCGGGACAGCTAACTATGGCTACACCTTC.

The chain combines TRBV6-5 with TRBJ1-1; perhaps TRBD1 as D (6 bases). Looked up from germline, CDR1 is MNHEY and CDR2 is SVGAGI. The CDR3 consists of 15 residues. V was clipped by 7 bases and J by 5 bases, with 20 bases between them. In nucleotides, the CDR3 is TGTGCCAGCAAACCCGTGGGGGGGGGCGAGACTGAAGCTTTCTTT. It translates to CASKPVGGGETEAFF.

The chain uses TRBV4-1 and TRBJ1-4; no clear D. The length of the CDR3 is 14 residues. The V end lost 2 bases, the J end lost 3 bases, and 7 bases lay between the germline ends. CDR1 and CDR2 from the germline V gene are MGHRA and YSYEKL. The CDR3 protein is CASSQISSNEKLFF. CDR3 nucleotides: TGCGCCAGCAGCCAAATTTCCTCTAATGAAAAACTGTTTTTT.

The genes are TRBV18 and TRBJ2-7; 7 bases are a match to TRBD1. Germline V lookup: CDR1 KGHSH, CDR2 LQKENI. J gave up 7 bases and V 4 bases, and 10 bases lay outside the gene matches. CDR3 length: 14 residues. The CDR3, as DNA: TGTGCCAGCTCACGAGGGGGCCGGTCGTATGAGCAGTACTTC. Translation gives CASSRGGRSYEQYF.

This clone was recorded only once. The chain has TRBV7-2 and TRBJ2-7; the match to TRBD2 covers 12 bases. Germline V gene lookup returns CDR1 SGHTA and CDR2 FQGNSA. The CDR3 is 17 residues long. Losses at the gene ends were 1 base for V and 2 bases for J; bases not matched to a gene: 6. Here the CDR3 DNA reads TGTGCCAGCAGCTTAGGTAGTCTAGCGGGAGGGGCCTACGAGCAGTACTTC. Translated, it gives CASSLGSLAGGAYEQYF.

This clone was observed a few times. The chain links TRBV7-3 to TRBJ2-1; D remains unclear. V gave up 2 bases and J gave up 10 bases, with 12 bases separating them. This CDR3 comprises 13 residues. The germline CDR1 and CDR2 sequences are SGHTA and FQGTGA. The CDR3 nucleotides read TGTGCCAGCAGCTTAGGAAGGGATATGGAGCAGTTCTTC. Protein product: CASSLGRDMEQFF. The full variable domain, completed using reference TRBV7-3 and TRBJ2-1, is GAGVSQTPSNKVTEKGKYVELRCDPISGHTALYWYRQSLGQGPEFLIYFQGTGAADDSGLPNDRFFAVRPEGSVSTLKIQRTERGDSAVYLCASSLGRDMEQFFGPGTRLTVL.

The table lists this clone with a few counts. The chain employs TRBV19 and TRBJ1-3; D ambiguous. Germline values: CDR1 LNHDA, CDR2 SQIVND (reference sequence). This CDR3 has 14 amino acids. Trimming shortened V by 1 base and J by 0 bases, and 4 bases separated the two germline ends. The CDR3 sequence: CASSIGHSGNTIYF. The CDR3 coding sequence is TGTGCCAGTAGTATAGGCCACTCTGGAAACACCATATATTTT. Complete variable domain (other parts from reference TRBV19 and TRBJ1-3): DGGITQSPKYLFRKEGQNVTLSCEQNLNHDAMYWYRQDPGQGLRLIYYSQIVNDFQKGDIAEGYSVSREKKESFPLTVTSAQKNPTAFYLCASSIGHSGNTIYFGEGSWLTVV.

V gene TRBV6-2 or TRBV6-3 combines with J gene TRBJ2-7; possibly TRBD2 for D (6 bases). The V and J ends lost 3 bases and 3 bases respectively, with 12 bases between them. This CDR3 is built from 14 residues. The V gene's germline CDR1 is MNHEY and CDR2 SVGEGT. CDR3 sequence (DNA): TGTGCCAGCAGTTATGGGCGAGCGGGCTACGAGCAGTACTTC. Translated: CASSYGRAGYEQYF.